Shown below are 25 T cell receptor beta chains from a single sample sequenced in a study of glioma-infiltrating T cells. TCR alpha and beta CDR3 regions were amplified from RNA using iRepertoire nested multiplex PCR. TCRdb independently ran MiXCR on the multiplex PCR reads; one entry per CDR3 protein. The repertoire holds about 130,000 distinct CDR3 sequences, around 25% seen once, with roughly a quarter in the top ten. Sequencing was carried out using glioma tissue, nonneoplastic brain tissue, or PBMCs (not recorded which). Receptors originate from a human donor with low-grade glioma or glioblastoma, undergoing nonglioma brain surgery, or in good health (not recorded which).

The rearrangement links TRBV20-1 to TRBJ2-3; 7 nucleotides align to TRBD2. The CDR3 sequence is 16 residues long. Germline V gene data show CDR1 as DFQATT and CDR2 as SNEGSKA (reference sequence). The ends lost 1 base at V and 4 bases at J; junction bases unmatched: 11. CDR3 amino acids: CSARAASGPSADTQYF. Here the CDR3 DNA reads TGCAGTGCTAGAGCGGCTAGCGGTCCTAGCGCAGATACGCAGTATTTT.

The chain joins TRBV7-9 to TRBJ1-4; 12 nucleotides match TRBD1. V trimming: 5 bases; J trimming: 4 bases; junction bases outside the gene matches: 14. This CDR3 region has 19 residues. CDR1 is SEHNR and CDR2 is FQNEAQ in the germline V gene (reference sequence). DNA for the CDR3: TGTGCCAGCAGCCCCGGGACAGGGGGCATTCTACACGATAATGAAAAACTGTTTTTT. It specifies CASSPGTGGILHDNEKLFF.

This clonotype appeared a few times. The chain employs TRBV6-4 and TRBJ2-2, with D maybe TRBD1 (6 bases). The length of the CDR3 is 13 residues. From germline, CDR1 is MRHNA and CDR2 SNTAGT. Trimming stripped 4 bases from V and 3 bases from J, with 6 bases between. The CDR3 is CASSAGDTGELFF. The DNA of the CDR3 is TGTGCCAGCAGTGCAGGGGACACCGGGGAGCTGTTTTTT.

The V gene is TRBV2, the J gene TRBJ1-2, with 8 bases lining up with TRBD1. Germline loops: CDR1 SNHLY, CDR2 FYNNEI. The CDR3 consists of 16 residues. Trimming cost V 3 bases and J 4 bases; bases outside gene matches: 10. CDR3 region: CASSDQDRGFGYGYTF. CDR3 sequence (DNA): TGTGCCAGCAGTGATCAAGACAGGGGCTTCGGCTATGGCTACACCTTC.

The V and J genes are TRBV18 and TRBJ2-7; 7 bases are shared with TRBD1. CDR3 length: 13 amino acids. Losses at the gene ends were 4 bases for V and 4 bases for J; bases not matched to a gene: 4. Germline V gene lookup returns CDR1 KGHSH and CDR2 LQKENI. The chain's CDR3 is CASSRTQGYEQYV. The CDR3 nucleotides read TGTGCCAGCTCACGTACACAGGGGTACGAGCAGTACGTC.

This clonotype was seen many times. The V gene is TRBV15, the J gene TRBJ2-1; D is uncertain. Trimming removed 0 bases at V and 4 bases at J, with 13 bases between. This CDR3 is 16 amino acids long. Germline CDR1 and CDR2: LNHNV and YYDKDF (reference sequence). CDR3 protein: CATSRDLRSGYNEQFF. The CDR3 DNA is TGTGCCACCAGCAGAGATCTAAGGAGTGGGTACAATGAGCAGTTCTTC. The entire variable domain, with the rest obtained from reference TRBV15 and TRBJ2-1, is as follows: DAMVIQNPRYQVTQFGKPVTLSCSQTLNHNVMYWYQQKSSQAPKLLFHYYDKDFNNEADTPDNFQSRRPNTSFCFLDIRSPGLGDTAMYLCATSRDLRSGYNEQFFGPGTRLTVL.

In DNA, the CDR3 is TGTGCCAGCAGTTTTACTGCCTTCCGGGCCCCCGGCCAGCCCCAGCATTTT. It yields the protein CASSFTAFRAPGQPQHF. The genes are TRBV12-3 or TRBV12-4 and TRBJ1-5, with D unclear. The V end was cut by 3 bases, the J end by 7 bases, with 22 bases between. This CDR3 has 17 residues.

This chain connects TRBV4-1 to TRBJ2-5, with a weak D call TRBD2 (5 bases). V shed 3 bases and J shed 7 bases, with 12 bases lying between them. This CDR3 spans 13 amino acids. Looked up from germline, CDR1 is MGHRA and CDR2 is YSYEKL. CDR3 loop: CASSHPGERTQYF. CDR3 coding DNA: TGCGCCAGCAGCCACCCCGGGGAGAGGACCCAGTACTTC.

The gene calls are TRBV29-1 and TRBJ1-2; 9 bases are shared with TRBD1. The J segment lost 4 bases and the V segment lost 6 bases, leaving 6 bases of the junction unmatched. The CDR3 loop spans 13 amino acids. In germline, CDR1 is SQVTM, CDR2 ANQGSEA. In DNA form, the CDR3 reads TGCAGCGTGGACGAGACAGGGGGCTATGGCTACACCTTC. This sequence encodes CSVDETGGYGYTF.

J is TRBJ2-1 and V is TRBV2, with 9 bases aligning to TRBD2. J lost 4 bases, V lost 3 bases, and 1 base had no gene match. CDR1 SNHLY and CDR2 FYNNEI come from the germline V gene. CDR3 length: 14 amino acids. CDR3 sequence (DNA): TGTGCCAGCAGTGAGCGGGGGGGGTACAATGAGCAGTTCTTC. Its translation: CASSERGGYNEQFF.

The CDR3 nucleotides are TGCAGTGCGATCATTACAGGGGGGGAGCCCCAGCATTTT. This sequence encodes CSAIITGGEPQHF. The V call is TRBV20-1, the J call TRBJ1-5; 8 bases line up with TRBD1. V shed 6 bases, J shed 8 bases, and the junction held 9 bases outside the gene matches. CDR3 length: 13 residues. CDR1 and CDR2 from the germline V gene are DFQATT and SNEGSKA (reference sequence).

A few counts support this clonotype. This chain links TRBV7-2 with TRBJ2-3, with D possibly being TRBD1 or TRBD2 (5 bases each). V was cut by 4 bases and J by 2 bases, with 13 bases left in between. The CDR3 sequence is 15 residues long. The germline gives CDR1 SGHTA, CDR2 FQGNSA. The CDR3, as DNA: TGTGCCAGCAGCTCTTCGGGACGCTCCACAGATACGCAGTATTTT. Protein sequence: CASSSSGRSTDTQYF.

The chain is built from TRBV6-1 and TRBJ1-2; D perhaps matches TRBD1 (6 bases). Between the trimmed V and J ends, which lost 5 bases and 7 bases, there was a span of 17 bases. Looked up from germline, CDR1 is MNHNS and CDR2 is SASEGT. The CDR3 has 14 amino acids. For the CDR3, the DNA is TGTGCCAGCAGTTCGACCGGGGGGCAGGTTGGCTACACCTTC. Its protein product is CASSSTGGQVGYTF.

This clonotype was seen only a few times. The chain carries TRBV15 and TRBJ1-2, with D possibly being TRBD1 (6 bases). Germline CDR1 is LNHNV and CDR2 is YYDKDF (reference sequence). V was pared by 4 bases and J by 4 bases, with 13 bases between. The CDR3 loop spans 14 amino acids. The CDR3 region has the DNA TGTGCCACCAGCACCACAGGGAGGGGCTATGGCTACACCTTC. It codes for CATSTTGRGYGYTF.

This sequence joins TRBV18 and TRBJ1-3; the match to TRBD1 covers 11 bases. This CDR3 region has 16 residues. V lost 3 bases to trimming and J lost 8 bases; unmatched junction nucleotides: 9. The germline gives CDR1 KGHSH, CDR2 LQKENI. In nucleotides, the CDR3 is TGTGCCAGCTCACCCGGGACAGGGGGATTACGGGACACCATATATTTT. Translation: CASSPGTGGLRDTIYF.

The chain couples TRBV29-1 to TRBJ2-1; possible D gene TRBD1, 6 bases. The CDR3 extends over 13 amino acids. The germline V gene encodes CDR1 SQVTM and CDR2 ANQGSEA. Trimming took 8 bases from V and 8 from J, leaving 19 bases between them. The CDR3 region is CSHNRELVHEQFF. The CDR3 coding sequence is TGCAGCCACAACAGGGAGCTGGTCCATGAGCAGTTCTTC.

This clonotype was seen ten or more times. The CDR3 DNA is TGTGCCACCAGCAGAGATCAGACAGGCTATGGCTACACCTTC. Amino acids: CATSRDQTGYGYTF. The chain is built from TRBV15 and TRBJ1-2; a possible D gene is TRBD1 (6 bases). Germline V gives CDR1 LNHNV, CDR2 YYDKDF (reference sequence). V shed 0 bases and J shed 4 bases, with 9 bases lying between them. The CDR3 has 14 amino acids.

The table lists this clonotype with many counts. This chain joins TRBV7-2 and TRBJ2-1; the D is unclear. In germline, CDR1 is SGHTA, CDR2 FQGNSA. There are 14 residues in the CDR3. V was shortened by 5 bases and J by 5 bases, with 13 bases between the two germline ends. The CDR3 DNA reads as TGTGCCAGCAGCGCGTTACTGGCAGACAATGAGCAGTTCTTC. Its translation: CASSALLADNEQFF.

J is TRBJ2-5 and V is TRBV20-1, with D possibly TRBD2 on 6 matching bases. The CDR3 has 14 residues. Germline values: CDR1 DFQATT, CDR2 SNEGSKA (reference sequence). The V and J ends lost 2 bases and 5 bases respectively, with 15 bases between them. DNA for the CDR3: TGCAGTGCTAGATCTACGGGACTCAGTGAGACCCAGTACTTC. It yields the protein CSARSTGLSETQYF.

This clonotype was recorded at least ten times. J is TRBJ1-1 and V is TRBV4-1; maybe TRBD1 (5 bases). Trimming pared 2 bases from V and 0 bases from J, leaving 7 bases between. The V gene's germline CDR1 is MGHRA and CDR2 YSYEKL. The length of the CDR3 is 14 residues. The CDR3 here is CASSQLTVNTEAFF. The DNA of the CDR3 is TGCGCCAGCAGCCAACTGACAGTGAACACTGAAGCTTTCTTT.

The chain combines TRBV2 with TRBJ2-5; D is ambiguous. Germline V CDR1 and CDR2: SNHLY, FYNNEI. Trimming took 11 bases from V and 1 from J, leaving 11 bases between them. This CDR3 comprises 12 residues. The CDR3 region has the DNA TGTGCCTCCACCGGGTCCCAAGAGACCCAGTACTTC. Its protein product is CASTGSQETQYF.

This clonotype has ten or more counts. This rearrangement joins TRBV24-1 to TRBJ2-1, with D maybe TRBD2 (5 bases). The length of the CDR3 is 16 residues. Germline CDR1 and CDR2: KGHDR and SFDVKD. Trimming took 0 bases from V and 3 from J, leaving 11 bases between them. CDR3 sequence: CATSDLRFGGYNEQFF. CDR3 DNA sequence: TGTGCCACCAGTGATTTGCGGTTCGGAGGCTACAATGAGCAGTTCTTC.

CDR3 coding DNA: TGTGCCAGCAACCCCGGGACAGGGGATTCTAACTATGGCTACACCTTC. It codes for CASNPGTGDSNYGYTF. The chain is built from TRBV3-1 and TRBJ1-2, with TRBD1 matching 10 bases. The ends lost 7 bases at V and 0 bases at J; junction bases unmatched: 8. Looked up from germline, CDR1 is LGHDT and CDR2 is YNNKEL (reference sequence). The CDR3 sequence is 16 residues long.

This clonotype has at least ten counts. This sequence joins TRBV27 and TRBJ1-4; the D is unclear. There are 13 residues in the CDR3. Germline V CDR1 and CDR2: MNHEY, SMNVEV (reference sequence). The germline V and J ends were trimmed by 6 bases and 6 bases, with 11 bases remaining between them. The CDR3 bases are TGTGCCAGCAGAAACGACAATTATGAAAAACTGTTTTTT. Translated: CASRNDNYEKLFF.

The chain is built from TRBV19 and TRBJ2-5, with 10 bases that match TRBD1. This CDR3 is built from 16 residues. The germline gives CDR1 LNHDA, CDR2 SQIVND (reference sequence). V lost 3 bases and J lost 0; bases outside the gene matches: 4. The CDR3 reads CASSIGTGEYQETQYF. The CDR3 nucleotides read TGTGCCAGTAGTATCGGGACAGGGGAATACCAAGAGACCCAGTACTTC.